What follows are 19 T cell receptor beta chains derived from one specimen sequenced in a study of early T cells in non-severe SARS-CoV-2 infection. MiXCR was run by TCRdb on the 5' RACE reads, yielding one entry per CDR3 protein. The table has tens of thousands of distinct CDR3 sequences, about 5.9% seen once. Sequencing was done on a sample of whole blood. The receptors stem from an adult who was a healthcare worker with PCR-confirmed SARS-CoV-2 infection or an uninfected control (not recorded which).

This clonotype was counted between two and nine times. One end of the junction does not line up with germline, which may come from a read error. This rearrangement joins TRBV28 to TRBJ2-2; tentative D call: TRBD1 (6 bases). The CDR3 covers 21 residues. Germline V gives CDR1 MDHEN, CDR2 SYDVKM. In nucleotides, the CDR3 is TGTGCCAGCAGTTTCCTCCTTACGACAGGTCATCAAGTATTTAACACCGGGGAGCTTTTTTTT. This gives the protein CASSFLLTTGHQVFNTGELFF.

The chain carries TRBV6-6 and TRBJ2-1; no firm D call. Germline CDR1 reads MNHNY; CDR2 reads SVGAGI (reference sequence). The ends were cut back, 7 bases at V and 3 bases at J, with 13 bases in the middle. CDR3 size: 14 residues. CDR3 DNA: TGTGCCAGCACTTTCTCCCGGGTCTACAATGAGCAGTTCTTC. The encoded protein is CASTFSRVYNEQFF.

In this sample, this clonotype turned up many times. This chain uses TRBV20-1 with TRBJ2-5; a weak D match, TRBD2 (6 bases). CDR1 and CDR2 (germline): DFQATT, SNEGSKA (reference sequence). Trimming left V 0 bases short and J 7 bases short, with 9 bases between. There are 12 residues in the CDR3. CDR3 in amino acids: CSAREGEVTQYF. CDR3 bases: TGCAGTGCTAGAGAGGGGGAGGTGACCCAGTACTTC.

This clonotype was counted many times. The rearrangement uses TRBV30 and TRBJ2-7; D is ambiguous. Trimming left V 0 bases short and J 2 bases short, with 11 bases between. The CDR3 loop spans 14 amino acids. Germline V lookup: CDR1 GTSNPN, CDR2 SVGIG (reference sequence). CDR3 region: CAWSVRSRTYEQYF. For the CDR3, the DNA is TGTGCCTGGAGTGTAAGGTCTAGGACCTACGAGCAGTACTTC.

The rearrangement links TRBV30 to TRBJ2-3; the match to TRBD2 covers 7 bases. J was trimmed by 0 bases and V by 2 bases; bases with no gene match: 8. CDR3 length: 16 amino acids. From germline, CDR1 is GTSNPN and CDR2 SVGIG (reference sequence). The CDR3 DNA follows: TGTGCCTGGAGTACCCCTCTGCGGGGGAGCACAGATACGCAGTATTTT. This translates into CAWSTPLRGSTDTQYF.

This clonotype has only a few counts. The CDR3: CSVEGTGGYEQYF. CDR3 coding DNA: TGCAGCGTTGAGGGGACAGGGGGCTACGAGCAGTACTTC. The chain carries TRBV29-1 and TRBJ2-7, with TRBD1 matching 11 bases. The J segment lost 3 bases and the V segment lost 3 bases, leaving 1 base of the junction unmatched. Germline V CDR1 and CDR2: SQVTM, ANQGSEA. The CDR3 is 13 amino acids.

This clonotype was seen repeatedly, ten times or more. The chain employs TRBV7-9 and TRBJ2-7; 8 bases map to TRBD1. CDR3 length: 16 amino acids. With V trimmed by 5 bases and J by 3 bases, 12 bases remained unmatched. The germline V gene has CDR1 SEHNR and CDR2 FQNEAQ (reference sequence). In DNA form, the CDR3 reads TGTGCCAGCAGCGCCAGAGGGCGGGACAGGTTCTACGAGCAGTACTTC. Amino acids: CASSARGRDRFYEQYF.

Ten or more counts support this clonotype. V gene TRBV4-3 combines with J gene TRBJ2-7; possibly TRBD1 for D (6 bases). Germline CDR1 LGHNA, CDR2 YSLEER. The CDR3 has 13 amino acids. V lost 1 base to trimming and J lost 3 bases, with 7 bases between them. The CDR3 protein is CASSQAQGYEQYF. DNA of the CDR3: TGCGCCAGCAGCCAAGCACAGGGCTACGAGCAGTACTTC.

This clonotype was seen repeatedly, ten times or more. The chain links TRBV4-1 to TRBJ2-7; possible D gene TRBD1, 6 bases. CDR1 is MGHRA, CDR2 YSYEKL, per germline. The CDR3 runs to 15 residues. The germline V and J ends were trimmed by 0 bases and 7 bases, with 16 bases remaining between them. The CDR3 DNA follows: TGCGCCAGCAGCCAAGATCTGTGGGGGCTCAGGGAGCAGTACTTC. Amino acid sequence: CASSQDLWGLREQYF.

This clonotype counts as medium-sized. CDR3 sequence (DNA): TGCGCCAGCAGCCAAGATCCGCCCGGGACAGGGCATGGGAACACCGGGGAGCTGTTTTTT. It specifies CASSQDPPGTGHGNTGELFF. J is TRBJ2-2 and V is TRBV4-3, with TRBD1 matching over 9 bases. Germline lookup yields CDR1 LGHNA and CDR2 YSLEER. V was clipped by 0 bases and J by 1 base; unmatched bases: 12. This CDR3 has 20 amino acids.

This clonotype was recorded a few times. The CDR3 sequence is CASSFTGGLGEQFF. CDR3 coding DNA: TGTGCCAGCAGCTTCACGGGGGGTTTGGGTGAGCAGTTCTTC. This chain connects TRBV7-2 to TRBJ2-1; 7 nucleotides match TRBD2. The CDR3 sequence is 14 residues long. Trimming removed 3 bases from V and 9 bases from J; junction bases left unmatched: 8. Germline assignment: CDR1 SGHTA and CDR2 FQGNSA.

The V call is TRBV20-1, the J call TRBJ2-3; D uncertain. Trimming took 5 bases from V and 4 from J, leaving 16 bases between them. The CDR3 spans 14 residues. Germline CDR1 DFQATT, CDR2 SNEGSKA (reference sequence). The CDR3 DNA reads TGCAGTGCTCCTAGTCTATTCGGCCCAGATACGCAGTATTTT. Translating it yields CSAPSLFGPDTQYF.

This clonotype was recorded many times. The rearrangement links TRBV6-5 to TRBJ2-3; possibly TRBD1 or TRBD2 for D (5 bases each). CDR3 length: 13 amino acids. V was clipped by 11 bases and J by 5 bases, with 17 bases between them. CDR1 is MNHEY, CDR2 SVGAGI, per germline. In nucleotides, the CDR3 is TGTGCCTCCGGGACCTACAATGGAGATACGCAGTATTTT. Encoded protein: CASGTYNGDTQYF.

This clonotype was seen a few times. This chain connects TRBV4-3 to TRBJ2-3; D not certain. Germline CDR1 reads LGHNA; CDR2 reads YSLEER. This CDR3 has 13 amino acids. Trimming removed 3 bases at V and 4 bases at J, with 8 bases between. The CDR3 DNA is TGCGCCAGCAGCCAGGAATTCGCAGATACGCAGTATTTT. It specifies CASSQEFADTQYF.

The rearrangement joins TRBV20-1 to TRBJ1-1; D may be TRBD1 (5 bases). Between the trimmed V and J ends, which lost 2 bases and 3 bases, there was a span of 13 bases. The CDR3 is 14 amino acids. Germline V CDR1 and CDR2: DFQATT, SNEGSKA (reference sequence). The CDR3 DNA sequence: TGCAGTGCTAGATCCTATGGCAGGGACACTGAAGCTTTCTTT. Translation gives CSARSYGRDTEAFF.

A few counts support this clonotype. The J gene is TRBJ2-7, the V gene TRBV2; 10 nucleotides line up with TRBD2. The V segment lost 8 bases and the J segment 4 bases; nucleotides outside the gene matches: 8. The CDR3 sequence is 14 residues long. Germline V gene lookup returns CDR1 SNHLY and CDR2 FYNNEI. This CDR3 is CASARTSGGYEQYF. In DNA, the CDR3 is TGTGCCAGCGCGAGGACTAGCGGAGGTTACGAGCAGTACTTC.

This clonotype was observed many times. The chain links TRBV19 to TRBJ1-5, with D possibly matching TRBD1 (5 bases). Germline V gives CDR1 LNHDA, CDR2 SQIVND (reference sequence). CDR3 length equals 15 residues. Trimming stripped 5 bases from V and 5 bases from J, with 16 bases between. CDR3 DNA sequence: TGTGCCAGTAGTTCTACCGGGACTCCTGATCAGCCCCAGCATTTT. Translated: CASSSTGTPDQPQHF.

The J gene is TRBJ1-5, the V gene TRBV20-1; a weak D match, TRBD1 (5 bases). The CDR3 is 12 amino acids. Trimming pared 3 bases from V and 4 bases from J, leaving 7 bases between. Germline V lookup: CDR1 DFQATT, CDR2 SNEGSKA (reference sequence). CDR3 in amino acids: CSARTENQPQHF. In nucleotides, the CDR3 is TGCAGTGCTAGGACAGAAAATCAGCCCCAGCATTTT.

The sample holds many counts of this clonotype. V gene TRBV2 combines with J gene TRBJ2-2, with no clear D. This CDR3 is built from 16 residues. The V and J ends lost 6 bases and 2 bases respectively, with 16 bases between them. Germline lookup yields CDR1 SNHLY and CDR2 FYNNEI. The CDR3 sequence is CASRNQALANTGELFF. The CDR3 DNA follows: TGTGCCAGCAGAAACCAGGCCCTCGCCAACACCGGGGAGCTGTTTTTT.